What follows are 24 T cell receptor beta chains derived from one specimen sequenced in a study of cytomegalovirus exposure and HLA in healthy donors. The primer mix had 60 Vbeta and 13 Jbeta primers. Clones were sequenced by immunoSEQ multiplex PCR, and TCRdb holds only the in-frame ones, with some missing. Of more than 95,000 clones listed, 75% to 80% are singletons. The sequenced sample was PBMCs. Source of these receptors: a man in his 60s in good health and CMV-seropositive.

This chain links TRBV9 with TRBJ2-5, with TRBD2 matching over 11 bases. J was trimmed by 2 bases and V by 1 base; bases with no gene match: 10. Germline CDR1 is SGDLS and CDR2 is YYNGEE. CDR3 length equals 18 residues. The CDR3 coding sequence is TGTGCCAGCAGCGTACAGAGTAGCGGGGGGGCGGGGCAAGAGACCCAGTACTTC. This encodes CASSVQSSGGAGQETQYF.

V and J are TRBV5-4 and TRBJ2-2; TRBD2 matches 9 bases. CDR3 size: 16 residues. Germline lookup yields CDR1 SGHNT and CDR2 YYREEE (reference sequence). V lost 1 base to trimming and J lost 6 bases; unmatched junction nucleotides: 7. CDR3 bases: TGTGCCAGCAGCTTGTACGGCGGGGGGGCCGCCGGGGAGCTGTTTTTT. It translates to CASSLYGGGAAGELFF. Supplemented by reference TRBV5-4 and TRBJ2-2, the full variable domain reads ETGVTQSPTHLIKTRGQQVTLRCSSQSGHNTVSWYQQALGQGPQFIFQYYREEENGRGNFPPRFSGLQFPNYSSELNVNALELDDSALYLCASSLYGGGAAGELFFGEGSRLTVL.

This clone was detected only a few times. This chain uses TRBV7-6 with TRBJ1-5; maybe TRBD1 (5 bases). The CDR3 extends over 14 amino acids. The ends were cut back, 5 bases at V and 9 bases at J, with 17 bases in the middle. Looked up from germline, CDR1 is SGHVS and CDR2 is FNYEAQ. CDR3: CASSLGGSSRPQHF. CDR3 DNA sequence: TGTGCCAGCAGCCTGGGGGGATCGTCTCGGCCCCAGCATTTT.

The chain recombines TRBV6-6 with TRBJ2-3; D might be TRBD1 (6 bases). The CDR3 runs to 12 residues. Trimming removed 5 bases at V and 3 bases at J, with 6 bases between. Germline V gives CDR1 MNHNY, CDR2 SVGAGI (reference sequence). In DNA, the CDR3 is TGTGCCAGCAGTCAGGGGACAGATACGCAGTATTTT. Encoded protein: CASSQGTDTQYF.

The chain uses TRBV5-6 and TRBJ1-2; 12 nucleotides match TRBD1. CDR1 is SGHDT, CDR2 YYEEEE, per germline. The J segment lost 8 bases and the V segment lost 4 bases, leaving 6 bases of the junction unmatched. The CDR3 is made up of 14 amino acids. CDR3 in amino acids: CASSRDRGPEGYTF. The CDR3, as DNA: TGTGCCAGCAGCAGGGACAGGGGGCCGGAAGGCTACACCTTC. The full variable domain, rest sourced from reference TRBV5-6 and TRBJ1-2, is DAGVTQSPTHLIKTRGQQVTLRCSPKSGHDTVSWYQQALGQGPQFIFQYYEEEERQRGNFPDRFSGHQFPNYSSELNVNALLLGDSALYLCASSRDRGPEGYTFGSGTRLTVV.

The rearrangement uses TRBV19 and TRBJ2-5; 7 bases agree with TRBD2. CDR3 length: 15 residues. The germline V gene has CDR1 LNHDA and CDR2 SQIVND (reference sequence). With 5 bases clipped from V and 3 bases from J, the junction kept 9 bases outside the gene matches. The CDR3 DNA reads TGTGCCAGTAGTGGTCTGGCGGGGGATGAAGAGACCCAGTACTTC. Its protein is CASSGLAGDEETQYF.

The chain combines TRBV6-5 with TRBJ2-7, with TRBD1 matching over 9 bases. Trimming removed 6 bases from V and 6 bases from J; junction bases left unmatched: 9. This CDR3 spans 14 amino acids. Per the germline V gene, CDR1 is MNHEY and CDR2 is SVGAGI. The CDR3 loop is CASRSPTGGGEQYF. The CDR3 nucleotides are TGTGCCAGCAGAAGCCCAACAGGGGGCGGCGAGCAGTACTTC.

The CDR3 reads CASSPGQGDSPLHF. In DNA form, the CDR3 reads TGCGCCAGCAGCCCCGGACAGGGCGATTCACCCCTCCACTTT. V gene TRBV5-1 combines with J gene TRBJ1-6, with TRBD1 matching 8 bases. The CDR3 covers 14 residues. The V and J ends lost 4 bases and 8 bases, in that order; junction bases with no gene match: 5. Per germline, CDR1 SGHRS and CDR2 YFSETQ.

This clone was recorded only once. This chain connects TRBV11-2 to TRBJ1-2; 7 nucleotides match TRBD1. Unmatched junction bases numbered 8, after V lost 1 base and J lost 6 bases. Germline V gives CDR1 SGHAT, CDR2 FQNNGV. CDR3 size: 15 residues. CDR3 sequence: CASSLGGQPINGYTF. The DNA for the CDR3 is TGTGCCAGCAGCTTAGGGGGACAGCCTATAAATGGCTACACCTTC.

The chain uses TRBV5-4 and TRBJ1-2, with unresolved D. The CDR3 has 13 amino acids. Trimming shortened V by 1 base and J by 0 bases, and 4 bases separated the two germline ends. Germline loops: CDR1 SGHNT, CDR2 YYREEE (reference sequence). CDR3 in DNA: TGTGCCAGCAGCTTGTCAGCTAACTATGGCTACACCTTC. Its translation: CASSLSANYGYTF.

The chain joins TRBV7-2 to TRBJ2-3; 11 bases fit TRBD2. After removal of 3 bases from V and 6 bases from J, the junction contained 5 bases not matched to a gene. CDR3 length: 15 amino acids. The germline CDR1 and CDR2 sequences are SGHTA and FQGNSA. CDR3 bases: TGTGCCAGCAGCTTTCAATCTAGCGGGGGGGATACGCAGTATTTT. It encodes CASSFQSSGGDTQYF.

The rearrangement joins TRBV6-1 to TRBJ2-2, with 8 bases matching TRBD1. V trimming: 6 bases; J trimming: 6 bases; junction bases outside the gene matches: 3. Germline V gene sequence: CDR1 MNHNS, CDR2 SASEGT. This CDR3 region has 13 residues. The CDR3 nucleotides read TGTGCCAGCAGGACAGGGGAGGCCGGGGAGCTGTTTTTT. This translates into CASRTGEAGELFF.

The J gene is TRBJ2-5, the V gene TRBV6-6; 11 bases line up with TRBD2. Germline V lookup: CDR1 MNHNY, CDR2 SVGAGI (reference sequence). The CDR3 totals 14 residues. The J segment lost 5 bases and the V segment lost 6 bases, leaving 5 bases of the junction unmatched. The CDR3 DNA is TGTGCCAGCAGGCCAAGACTAGCGGGGGAGACCCAGTACTTC. Translating gives CASRPRLAGETQYF.

The chain links TRBV5-1 to TRBJ1-5, with TRBD1 as a possible D gene (5 bases). The CDR3 is made up of 14 amino acids. The germline V and J ends were trimmed by 3 bases and 3 bases, with 10 bases remaining between them. Germline V lookup: CDR1 SGHRS, CDR2 YFSETQ. The CDR3: CASSWGASNQPQHF. CDR3 coding DNA: TGCGCCAGCAGCTGGGGCGCTTCCAATCAGCCCCAGCATTTT.

The V call is TRBV4-1, the J call TRBJ1-2, with a weak D call TRBD1 (5 bases). The CDR3 length is 14 residues. Between the trimmed V and J ends, which lost 0 bases and 7 bases, there was a span of 12 bases. Germline lookup yields CDR1 MGHRA and CDR2 YSYEKL. The CDR3 DNA follows: TGCGCCAGCAGCCAAGAACACAGGTGGTCTGGCTACACCTTC. This sequence encodes CASSQEHRWSGYTF.

This clone was picked up one time. Other DNA sequences in this specimen translate into the identical CDR3. CDR3 sequence: CASSVTDTQYF. CDR3 nucleotides: TGTGCCAGCAGCGTCACAGATACGCAGTATTTT. The genes are TRBV6-1 and TRBJ2-3; the D is unclear. The germline gives CDR1 MNHNS, CDR2 SASEGT. The CDR3 consists of 11 residues. V was cut by 6 bases and J by 2 bases, with 3 bases left in between.

The rearrangement joins TRBV28 to TRBJ2-7; 12 bases line up with TRBD1. Germline V CDR1 and CDR2: MDHEN, SYDVKM. With 6 bases clipped from V and 6 bases from J, the junction kept 9 bases outside the gene matches. The CDR3 runs 15 residues. The CDR3: CASSRPGQGAPEQYF. The CDR3 nucleotides read TGTGCCAGCAGCCGTCCGGGACAGGGGGCACCCGAGCAGTACTTC.

V gene TRBV4-1 combines with J gene TRBJ2-5, with TRBD2 matching over 14 bases. V was clipped by 0 bases and J by 2 bases; unmatched bases: 5. Germline V gene sequence: CDR1 MGHRA, CDR2 YSYEKL. The CDR3 loop spans 18 amino acids. The CDR3 here is CASSQDPGLAGGQETQYF. The CDR3 nucleotides are TGCGCCAGCAGCCAAGATCCCGGACTAGCGGGGGGTCAAGAGACCCAGTACTTC.

The rearrangement uses TRBV10-3 and TRBJ1-4; tentatively, D is TRBD1 (5 bases). V gave up 4 bases and J gave up 7 bases, with 10 bases separating them. The CDR3 is made up of 13 amino acids. Per the germline V gene, CDR1 is ENHRY and CDR2 is SYGVKD. CDR3 coding DNA: TGTGCCATCAGTGCGCAGGGCGGTGAAAAACTGTTTTTT. Translated: CAISAQGGEKLFF.

This sequence joins TRBV9 and TRBJ2-1, with D possibly being TRBD2 (5 bases). Germline V gene lookup returns CDR1 SGDLS and CDR2 YYNGEE. The V and J ends lost 0 bases and 9 bases respectively, with 10 bases between them. The CDR3 has 13 amino acids. This CDR3 reads CASSVDLAGEQFF. CDR3 nucleotide sequence: TGTGCCAGCAGCGTAGACCTAGCAGGTGAGCAGTTCTTC.

The gene calls are TRBV6-6 and TRBJ1-1; 8 nucleotides match TRBD1. Germline values: CDR1 MNHNY, CDR2 SVGAGI (reference sequence). The CDR3 length is 15 residues. J was trimmed by 2 bases and V by 0 bases; bases with no gene match: 2. CDR3 residues: CASSYSGQGNTEAFF. CDR3 sequence (DNA): TGTGCCAGCAGTTACTCCGGACAGGGTAACACTGAAGCTTTCTTT.

The chain is built from TRBV14 and TRBJ1-4, with D maybe TRBD1 (5 bases). Between the trimmed V and J ends, which lost 1 base and 6 bases, there was a span of 12 bases. The CDR3 is 15 amino acids. CDR1 and CDR2 from the germline V gene are SGHDN and FVKESK. The CDR3 bases are TGTGCCAGCAGCCAAGTTTGGGGGGAAGATGAAAAACTGTTTTTT. Translated: CASSQVWGEDEKLFF.

V usage is TRBV19 and J usage is TRBJ1-2, with unresolved D. With 1 base removed from V and 8 bases from J, the gap between germline ends came to 5 bases. The CDR3 is 11 amino acids. Germline CDR1 LNHDA, CDR2 SQIVND (reference sequence). CDR3: CASSIGPGYTF. The CDR3 nucleotides are TGTGCCAGTAGTATAGGGCCCGGCTACACCTTC.

The V call is TRBV5-1, the J call TRBJ1-6; D may be TRBD1 (6 bases). There are 15 residues in the CDR3. Looked up from germline, CDR1 is SGHRS and CDR2 is YFSETQ. Trimming took off 4 bases at V and 7 bases at J, with 15 bases between the two ends. This chain's CDR3 is CASSPPDRNNSPLHF. For the CDR3, the DNA is TGCGCCAGCAGCCCTCCGGACAGAAACAATTCACCCCTCCACTTT.